Below are 13 T cell receptor beta chains sequenced from a single sample in a study of low-dose radiotherapy and immunotherapy resistance in tumors. This sample's time point: before trial treatment. First-strand cDNA used TRAV- and TRBV-specific primers, covering alpha and beta chains. PCR amplification of the TCRs was performed with Phusion for 20 PCR cycles, and it relied on a constant-region primer together with a V-primer adapter. MiXCR was run by TCRdb on the reads, yielding one entry per CDR3 protein. The sample contains about 64,000 distinct CDR3 sequences, approximately 25% of which appear only once. The sequenced sample was PBMCs, obtained before treatment. The source of these receptors is a male donor with rectosigmoid adenocarcinoma.

Many counts were recorded for this clonotype. The chain employs TRBV7-9 and TRBJ2-1; D might be TRBD2 (5 bases). Trimming took off 3 bases at V and 5 bases at J, with 11 bases between the two ends. The CDR3 totals 14 residues. From germline, CDR1 is SEHNR and CDR2 FQNEAQ (reference sequence). The CDR3 here is CASSLGGQNNEQFF. CDR3 nucleotide sequence: TGTGCCAGCAGCTTGGGCGGGCAGAACAATGAGCAGTTCTTC.

This clonotype has a count of ten or more. The chain employs TRBV20-1 and TRBJ2-1, with 12 positions matching TRBD1. This CDR3 has 15 amino acids. V lost 3 bases, J lost 9 bases, and 9 bases stayed unmatched. Germline V gives CDR1 DFQATT, CDR2 SNEGSKA (reference sequence). CDR3 sequence reads: CSARGPGQGAGEQFF. The CDR3 DNA reads as TGCAGTGCTAGGGGACCGGGACAGGGGGCGGGTGAGCAGTTCTTC.

This clonotype was seen only a few times. The chain joins TRBV29-1 to TRBJ1-5, with D perhaps TRBD1 (5 bases). The germline V gene encodes CDR1 SQVTM and CDR2 ANQGSEA. The CDR3 totals 16 residues. Deletions cut 6 bases from V and 1 base from J, with 19 bases between. CDR3 residues: CSVIMGGSGSNQPQHF. The CDR3 DNA sequence: TGCAGCGTCATTATGGGGGGGAGTGGGAGCAATCAGCCCCAGCATTTT. Variable domain in full (rest from reference TRBV29-1 and TRBJ1-5): SAVISQKPSRDICQRGTSLTIQCQVDSQVTMMFWYRQQPGQSLTLIATANQGSEATYESGFVIDKFPISRPNLTFSTLTVSNMSPEDSSIYLCSVIMGGSGSNQPQHFGDGTRLSIL.

About this clonotype itself: A read error likely explains this, since a far larger clone differs by one base. V gene TRBV7-9 combines with J gene TRBJ2-7; the D gene is possibly TRBD1 (6 bases). The CDR3 covers 14 residues. Germline CDR1 SEHNR, CDR2 FQNEAQ (reference sequence). V was shortened by 0 bases and J by 7 bases, with 13 bases between the two germline ends. CDR3 protein: CASSLAGTSNEQYF. CDR3 DNA sequence: TGTGCCAGCAGCTTAGCGGGGACATCAAATGAGCAGTACTTC.

This clonotype was seen repeatedly, ten times or more. The rearrangement uses TRBV7-3 and TRBJ1-6; 10 bases align to TRBD1. Germline trimming cut 4 bases from V and 7 bases from J; bases unmatched to any gene: 4. CDR3 size: 15 residues. Germline V lookup: CDR1 SGHTA, CDR2 FQGTGA. The chain's CDR3 is CASSSTGGPNSPLHF. CDR3 sequence (DNA): TGTGCCAGCAGCTCGACAGGGGGCCCAAATTCACCCCTCCACTTT.

This chain joins TRBV20-1 and TRBJ2-7; maybe TRBD2 (6 bases). This CDR3 region has 14 residues. Trimming cost V 4 bases and J 3 bases, with 16 bases left between them. Germline V gene lookup returns CDR1 DFQATT and CDR2 SNEGSKA (reference sequence). CDR3 in DNA: TGCAGTGCTAACTCGGAAGGGAGGATCTACGAGCAGTACTTC. This codes for CSANSEGRIYEQYF.

Worth noting for this clonotype: One base separates it from a far larger clone, so it is likely a read error. The chain carries TRBV28 and TRBJ2-1; possibly TRBD1 or TRBD2 for D (5 bases each). V shed 6 bases and J shed 10 bases, with 16 bases lying between them. The CDR3 length is 13 residues. Looked up from germline, CDR1 is MDHEN and CDR2 is SYDVKM. CDR3 nucleotide sequence: TGTGCCAGCAGCCTAGGGACCTCTTACGAGCAGTTCTTC. It encodes CASSLGTSYEQFF.

Regarding this clonotype: This is likely an artifact of a read error, given a far larger clone one base away. CDR3 in DNA: TGTCCCAGCACCTCGACAGCCTCCCCTCGGACTAGCGGGAGCAATGAGCAGTTCTTC. Translation gives CPSTSTASPRTSGSNEQFF. The J gene is TRBJ2-1, the V gene TRBV5-8, with 13 nucleotides matching TRBD2. Germline V gene sequence: CDR1 SGHTS, CDR2 YDEGEE. This CDR3 has 19 amino acids.

Ten or more counts support this clonotype. This chain links TRBV7-2 with TRBJ1-2, with 9 bases matching TRBD1. V lost 2 bases to trimming and J lost 8 bases; unmatched junction nucleotides: 12. The V gene's germline CDR1 is SGHTA and CDR2 FQGNSA. There are 16 residues in the CDR3. The CDR3 DNA reads TGTGCCAGCAGCTTATGGGGGACCGGGACAGGGAGGGGCTACACCTTC. Encoded protein: CASSLWGTGTGRGYTF. Drawing the rest from reference TRBV7-2 and TRBJ1-2, the complete variable domain is GAGVSQSPSNKVTEKGKDVELRCDPISGHTALYWYRQSLGQGLEFLIYFQGNSAPDKSGLPSDRFSAERTGGSVSTLTIQRTQQEDSAVYLCASSLWGTGTGRGYTFGSGTRLTVV.

This clonotype has at least ten counts. J is TRBJ2-3 and V is TRBV6-2 or TRBV6-3, with D unclear. The CDR3 is 13 residues long. Germline V gives CDR1 MNHEY, CDR2 SVGEGT. The V gene lost 5 bases and the J gene lost 3 bases, with 9 bases spanning the gap. CDR3 in amino acids: CASSRYWTDTQYF. CDR3 nucleotide sequence: TGTGCCAGCAGTCGCTACTGGACAGATACGCAGTATTTT.

This clonotype has a count of ten or more. The chain recombines TRBV23-1 with TRBJ2-3; D is possibly TRBD1 (5 bases). TRBV23-1 is an ORF for which the function is uncertain. Trimming shortened V by 0 bases and J by 3 bases, and 13 bases separated the two germline ends. This CDR3 contains 16 residues. CDR3 loop: CASSQSLLRATDTQYF. CDR3 nucleotides: TGCGCCAGCAGTCAATCCTTGCTCAGGGCTACAGATACGCAGTATTTT.

Only a few counts were recorded for this clonotype. The chain combines TRBV5-4 with TRBJ2-7; TRBD1 aligns across 7 bases. The V gene end was trimmed by 3 bases and the J gene end by 1 base; junction bases not matched to a gene: 4. Germline lookup yields CDR1 SGHNT and CDR2 YYREEE (reference sequence). This CDR3 contains 14 residues. In DNA, the CDR3 is TGTGCCAGCAGCTCCCGACAGGGATCCTACGAGCAGTACTTC. Translating gives CASSSRQGSYEQYF.

This clonotype was counted ten times or more. J is TRBJ2-7 and V is TRBV3-1; 9 bases line up with TRBD1. Trimming at V came to 4 bases and at J to 1 base, leaving 5 bases not matched to a gene. The CDR3 is 15 residues long. Per the germline V gene, CDR1 is LGHDT and CDR2 is YNNKEL (reference sequence). CDR3 protein: CASSPPGTGSYEQYF. The DNA of the CDR3 is TGTGCCAGCAGCCCTCCCGGGACAGGGTCCTACGAGCAGTACTTC.